The clone carrying this T cell receptor (beta chain) occurred a few times. What it binds is unknown. Germline V gives CDR1 SQVTM, CDR2 ANQGSEA. Trimming at V came to 4 bases and at J to 6 bases, leaving 2 bases not matched to a gene. This CDR3 has 13 residues. The data belong to a study of CD4+ T cells in melanoma. This table comes from immunoSEQ multiplex PCR, and its TCRdb copy is limited to in-frame clones, with some not included. The sample lists around 50,000 clones; 75% to 90% were seen once. Study-wide results and limits: Reportedly, melanoma neoantigen-specific CD4+ T cells showed varied differentiation states. CD8+ T cell, macrophage and B cell function reportedly correlated with neoantigen-specific CD4+ T cells.

This TCR was recovered from a human donor with melanoma. Sequenced input: peripheral blood. J is TRBJ1-3 and V is TRBV29-1, with TRBD1 matching 11 bases. CDR3 region: CSVVGQGANTIYF. In DNA, the CDR3 is TGCAGCGTTGTTGGACAGGGGGCAAACACCATATATTTT.